A selection of T cell receptor beta chains follows, all from one sample in a study of blood T cell repertoires in COVID-19. Assay: immunoSEQ multiplex PCR; the TCRdb copy retains only in-frame clones and omits some. The sample lists 300,000 or so clones, approximately 90% occurring once. The specimen was peripheral blood. These receptors were obtained from a woman aged 30 to 39 with COVID-19, enrolled during active disease. Each CDR3 is given with its conserved first and last residue. A D gene is named only where the DNA matches it firmly. Clone size is stated in some rows and not others, as once, few, many or a class when expanded.

TRBD1 TRBJ1-6 15 TRBV6-4 - CASVETTGGHSPLHF TGTGCCAGCGTCGAAACGACAGGGGGGCATTCACCCCTCCACTTT
- TRBJ1-5 11 TRBV6-6 - CASSPGKPQHF TGTGCCAGCAGCCCCGGGAAGCCCCAGCATTTT
TRBD2 TRBJ2-5 14 TRBV7-2 few CASSLGTNQETQYF TGTGCCAGCAGCCTCGGGACTAACCAAGAGACCCAGTACTTC
TRBD1 TRBJ2-5 15 TRBV13 - CASSPPTGDQETQYF TGTGCCAGCAGCCCGCCGACAGGGGACCAAGAGACCCAGTACTTC
- TRBJ1-1 13 TRBV7-9 - CASSPTGNTEAFF TGTGCCAGCAGCCCCACAGGGAACACTGAAGCTTTCTTT
- TRBJ2-7 12 TRBV30 - CAWNQGRYEQYF TGTGCCTGGAATCAGGGCCGCTACGAGCAGTACTTC
- TRBJ1-4 13 TRBV5-6 - CASREGANEKLFF TGTGCCAGCAGGGAGGGCGCTAATGAAAAACTGTTTTTT
- TRBJ1-5 15 TRBV19 - CASRGSGRGNQPQHF TGTGCCAGTAGGGGCAGTGGACGGGGTAATCAGCCCCAGCATTTT
- TRBJ1-1 11 TRBV7-9 - CASRGRGEAFF TGTGCCAGCAGGGGCAGGGGTGAAGCTTTCTTT
- TRBJ1-1 16 TRBV5-6 - CASSLVEYGRVTEAFF TGTGCCAGCAGCTTGGTAGAATACGGGAGAGTCACTGAAGCTTTCTTT
TRBD1 TRBJ2-1 19 TRBV7-8 once CASSFLEPQGLSSYNEQFF TGTGCCAGCAGCTTTCTCGAACCACAGGGGCTAAGCTCCTACAATGAGCAGTTCTTC
- TRBJ2-5 14 TRBV15 - CATSRETGLETQYF TGTGCCACCAGCAGAGAAACAGGGTTGGAGACCCAGTACTTC
- TRBJ1-2 14 TRBV2 once CASSEAGATYGYTF TGTGCCAGCAGTGAGGCAGGGGCCACCTATGGCTACACCTTC
- TRBJ1-2 14 TRBV6-4 - CASRSPGDKDGYTF TGTGCCAGCAGAAGCCCCGGGGACAAAGATGGCTACACCTTC
TRBD1 TRBJ2-7 14 TRBV6-5 - CASSSDRGSYEQYF TGTGCCAGCAGTTCAGACAGGGGCTCCTACGAGCAGTACTTC
- TRBJ1-5 13 TRBV3-1/TRBV3-2 once CASSQGPNQPQHF TGTGCCAGCAGCCAAGGTCCTAATCAGCCCCAGCATTTT
- TRBJ1-1 16 TRBV14 - CASSQDHWGGRTEAFF TGTGCCAGCAGCCAAGATCATTGGGGGGGGCGGACTGAAGCTTTCTTT
- TRBJ1-2 14 TRBV7-9 - CASSYLGGMDGYTF TGTGCCAGCAGCTATCTGGGGGGAATGGATGGCTACACCTTC
TRBD1 TRBJ1-6 15 TRBV30 - CAWSNSQGDNSPLHF TGTGCCTGGAGTAACTCCCAGGGGGATAATTCACCCCTCCACTTT
- TRBJ2-7 14 TRBV6-5 - CASSYVGPTYEQYF TGTGCCAGCAGTTACGTTGGGCCTACCTACGAGCAGTACTTC
- TRBJ1-3 17 TRBV10-2 once CASSESVNSPLGNTIYF TGCGCCAGCAGTGAGTCCGTTAATAGCCCGCTTGGAAACACCATATATTTT
- TRBJ1-2 14 TRBV5-1 - CASRSTGVVDGYTF TGCGCCAGCCGCTCAACGGGTGTGGTGGATGGCTACACCTTC
- TRBJ2-1 14 TRBV6-4 few CASSENPKTGALFF TGTGCCAGCAGTGAAAACCCCAAGACTGGGGCCCTATTCTTC
- TRBJ2-3 11 TRBV7-9 - CASSSTDTQYF TGTGCCAGCAGCTCGACAGATACGCAGTATTTT
- TRBJ1-1 13 TRBV19 - CASSTMTETEAFF TGTGCCAGTAGTACCATGACAGAGACTGAAGCTTTCTTT
TRBD1 TRBJ1-4 15 TRBV7-9 - CASSFRQGAVEKLFF TGTGCCAGCAGCTTTAGGCAGGGGGCGGTTGAAAAACTGTTTTTT
TRBD2 TRBJ2-2 17 TRBV19 - CASLRGGREGRTGELFF TGTGCCAGTCTACGAGGCGGGCGGGAGGGCCGCACCGGGGAGCTGTTTTTT
TRBD1 TRBJ1-2 15 TRBV27 - CASSPYSGTGNGYTF TGTGCCAGCTCACCTTACTCTGGGACAGGAAATGGCTACACCTTC
- TRBJ2-2 16 TRBV3-1/TRBV3-2 - CASSQVGGSNTGELFF TGTGCCAGCAGCCAAGTGGGGGGTTCGAACACCGGGGAGCTGTTTTTT
- TRBJ2-6 14 TRBV3-1/TRBV3-2 - CASSQLTGINVLTF TGTGCCAGCAGCCAACTTACAGGGATAAACGTCCTGACTTTC
- TRBJ1-5 15 TRBV18 - CASSPTQGSGQPQHF TGTGCCAGCTCACCGACGCAGGGAAGTGGCCAGCCCCAGCATTTT
TRBD1 TRBJ2-7 14 TRBV6-5 - CASSQRTGGYEQYF TGTGCCAGCAGTCAACGGACAGGGGGCTACGAGCAGTACTTC
TRBD2 TRBJ2-5 14 TRBV7-2 once CASSFKLAGETQYF TGTGCCAGCAGCTTCAAGCTAGCGGGAGAGACCCAGTACTTC
- TRBJ1-1 13 TRBV5-8 - CASRFTENTEAFF TGTGCCAGCAGATTCACAGAGAACACTGAAGCTTTCTTT
- TRBJ2-3 13 TRBV7-9 - CASSRGRADTQYF TGTGCCAGCAGCCGAGGGAGAGCAGATACGCAGTATTTT
- TRBJ2-2 14 TRBV28 once CASSDPGLSGELFF TGTGCCAGCAGTGACCCAGGGTTGTCTGGGGAGCTGTTTTTT
TRBD2 TRBJ2-7 15 TRBV5-1 once CASSPAGDAPYEQYF TGCGCCAGCAGTCCGGCGGGGGATGCGCCCTACGAGCAGTACTTC
TRBD2 TRBJ2-7 13 TRBV3-1/TRBV3-2 - CASRGLAAYEQYF TGTGCCAGCAGGGGACTAGCGGCCTACGAGCAGTACTTC
TRBD2 TRBJ2-1 15 TRBV5-1 - CASSLGGGGPNEQFF TGCGCCAGCAGCTTGGGTGGGGGAGGGCCCAATGAGCAGTTCTTC
TRBD2 TRBJ2-5 14 TRBV3-1/TRBV3-2 - CASSTGLVEETQYF TGTGCCAGCAGCACCGGACTAGTGGAGGAGACCCAGTACTTC
TRBD1 TRBJ1-3 16 TRBV5-4 - CASSRGQDLSGNTIYF TGTGCCAGCAGCCGAGGACAGGACCTGTCCGGAAACACCATATATTTT
TRBD2 TRBJ2-1 13 TRBV6-4 - CASRESGRDEQFF TGTGCCAGCAGGGAGAGCGGGAGGGATGAGCAGTTCTTC
- TRBJ2-3 15 TRBV9 - CASSTSSGIADTQYF TGTGCCAGCAGCACAAGCTCGGGGATCGCAGATACGCAGTATTTT
- TRBJ1-2 15 TRBV19 - CASSMNGLSGYGYTF TGTGCCAGTAGTATGAACGGACTTAGCGGCTATGGCTACACCTTC
- TRBJ1-2 15 TRBV5-1 once CASSLQSGGDYGYTF TGCGCCAGCAGTTTGCAGTCGGGAGGCGACTATGGCTACACCTTC
- TRBJ1-5 15 TRBV10-3 - CAISVGAGGDQPQHF TGTGCCATCAGTGTAGGGGCCGGGGGGGATCAGCCCCAGCATTTT
TRBD1 TRBJ1-2 16 TRBV7-2 - CASSLVQGAFNYGYTF TGTGCCAGCAGCTTAGTGCAGGGGGCATTCAACTATGGCTACACCTTC
- TRBJ1-2 14 TRBV6-2/TRBV6-3 - CASSLGLGRGGYTF TGTGCCAGCAGCCTGGGACTTGGACGTGGTGGCTACACCTTC
- TRBJ1-1 13 TRBV11-3 - CASSLDRNTEAFF TGTGCCAGCAGCCTCGACAGGAACACTGAAGCTTTCTTT
- TRBJ1-1 15 TRBV15 - CATSRDPQPETEAFF TGTGCCACCAGCAGAGACCCACAGCCAGAGACTGAAGCTTTCTTT
- TRBJ1-5 17 TRBV28 - CASSLPTGLGSNQPQHF TGTGCCAGCAGTTTACCTACGGGATTAGGTAGCAATCAGCCCCAGCATTTT
- TRBJ2-7 15 TRBV11-2 - CASSSRATSSYEQYF TGTGCCAGCAGCTCTAGAGCGACTAGCTCCTACGAGCAGTACTTC
TRBD2 TRBJ2-7 15 TRBV20-1 few CSASYPSGHSYEQYF TGCAGTGCTAGTTACCCTAGCGGCCACTCCTACGAGCAGTACTTC
TRBD2 TRBJ2-7 14 TRBV30 - CAWSLAGGPYEQYF TGTGCCTGGAGCCTAGCGGGAGGCCCCTACGAGCAGTACTTC